The entry below describes one TCR beta chain. The antigen is not known. Combining a sample-barcoded 5' primer with a J-beta primer mix, a second PCR ran for roughly 6 to 12 cycles. A template-switch adaptor with 12 random nucleotides tagged each cDNA molecule. TCRdb re-derived calls from the 5' RACE reads in MiXCR, one entry per CDR3 protein. In the table there are about 800,000 distinct CDR3 sequences, roughly 60% of which are singletons. Losses at the gene ends were 6 bases for V and 2 bases for J; bases not matched to a gene: 17. From germline, CDR1 is DFQATT and CDR2 SNEGSKA (reference sequence). This CDR3 contains 17 residues. This entry comes from a study of blood T cells in healthy people across ages. Study findings and constraints: Considered underestimates were the diversity estimates obtained from one million T cells. Among T cells, TCR beta diversity per million cells dropped roughly linearly as age rose.

They isolated at least 6 million PBMCs from each sample. The receptor was isolated from a man aged 30 to 39 in good health. The rearrangement uses TRBV20-1 and TRBJ2-5; 8 bases are shared with TRBD2. The sequencing sample was made of blood. CDR3 amino acids: CSAELRVSGGRQETQYF. CDR3 nucleotides: TGCAGTGCGGAACTTAGGGTGAGCGGGGGCCGACAAGAGACCCAGTACTTC.